These 19 T cell receptor beta chains share one sample of origin, sequenced in a study of beta chain features in type 1 diabetes. All of the isolated RNA was reverse transcribed, so expressed TCRB transcripts were sequenced. The table came from immunoSEQ multiplex PCR; TCRdb's copy has only in-frame clones and leaves some out. Found here are 10,000 to 15,000 clones, 40% to 55% of them singletons; the top ten hold about 0.93%. The sample taken for sequencing was stem cell memory CD4+ T cells from blood. Source of these receptors: a young man in good health.

This clone was observed a handful of times. V usage is TRBV28 and J usage is TRBJ2-7; D is possibly TRBD2 (7 bases). CDR3 length equals 15 residues. V lost 2 bases, J lost 3 bases, and 14 bases lay in between. Per germline, CDR1 MDHEN and CDR2 SYDVKM. CDR3 protein: CASSLGGAGRYEQYF. The CDR3 DNA sequence: TGTGCCAGCAGTTTAGGGGGGGCCGGACGCTACGAGCAGTACTTC.

The gene calls are TRBV4-3 and TRBJ2-3; 15 bases agree with TRBD2. V shed 0 bases and J 4 bases; nucleotides not matched to a gene: 11. Germline lookup yields CDR1 LGHNA and CDR2 YSLEER. The CDR3 contains 20 residues. CDR3 DNA: TGCGCCAGCAGCCAAGAGCCCCGGACTAGCGGGGGGGCCGGGGCAGATACGCAGTATTTT. Its protein is CASSQEPRTSGGAGADTQYF.

This clone occurred a few times. The DNA for the CDR3 is TGTGCCAGCTCACCGAGGGGGCGCCGCACAGATACGCAGTATTTT. Amino acids: CASSPRGRRTDTQYF. The V gene is TRBV2, the J gene TRBJ2-3; 7 bases agree with TRBD1. This CDR3 spans 15 amino acids. J lost 1 base, V lost 8 bases, and 9 bases had no gene match. Germline-derived CDR1 and CDR2 are SNHLY and FYNNEI.

The genes are TRBV7-6 and TRBJ1-4, with TRBD1 as a possible D gene (6 bases). From germline, CDR1 is SGHVS and CDR2 FNYEAQ. The CDR3 totals 15 residues. Trimming cost V 5 bases and J 2 bases, with 12 bases left between them. As DNA, the CDR3 is TGTGCCAGCAGCCCGGGGGGGCGGACTAATGAAAAACTGTTTTTT. This translates into CASSPGGRTNEKLFF.

There are a few counts of this clone. This chain joins TRBV18 and TRBJ2-2; D is ambiguous. The CDR3 totals 14 residues. Germline loops: CDR1 KGHSH, CDR2 LQKENI. Deletions cut 3 bases from V and 5 bases from J, with 10 bases between. In DNA, the CDR3 is TGTGCCAGCTCACCGCCATCTCGGACCGGGGAGCTGTTTTTT. The encoded protein is CASSPPSRTGELFF.

This chain links TRBV19 with TRBJ1-2; D unresolved. The CDR3 runs 14 residues. V was trimmed by 7 bases and J by 4 bases, leaving 16 bases between them. The V gene's germline CDR1 is LNHDA and CDR2 SQIVND (reference sequence). CDR3 loop: CASKVAGRGYGYTF. DNA of the CDR3: TGTGCCAGTAAGGTAGCGGGCCGCGGCTATGGCTACACCTTC.

The chain uses TRBV7-9 and TRBJ1-2; 7 bases match TRBD1. The trim removed 5 bases at V and 0 bases at J, leaving 9 bases unmatched. CDR3 length: 16 residues. Germline assignment: CDR1 SEHNR and CDR2 FQNEAQ (reference sequence). The CDR3 is CASSPRRGPTNYGYTF. The CDR3 coding sequence is TGTGCCAGCAGCCCACGGAGGGGGCCCACTAACTATGGCTACACCTTC.

This chain joins TRBV4-2 and TRBJ1-6; TRBD1 matches at 7 bases. Unmatched junction bases numbered 3, after V lost 9 bases and J lost 4 bases. Germline CDR1 LGHNA, CDR2 YNFKEQ. The CDR3 contains 13 residues. CDR3 in DNA: TGTGCCAGTAGGACAGGTTATAATTCACCCCTCCACTTT. This translates into CASRTGYNSPLHF.

This CDR3 is CASSFQEGYGYTF. The CDR3 nucleotides read TGTGCCAGCAGCTTTCAAGAGGGCTATGGCTACACCTTC. This chain joins TRBV5-6 and TRBJ1-2; D call uncertain. V was shortened by 2 bases and J by 4 bases, with 9 bases between the two germline ends. Per germline, CDR1 SGHDT and CDR2 YYEEEE. CDR3 length equals 13 residues.

This clone was found a few times. The chain carries TRBV5-1 and TRBJ2-4; possibly TRBD2 for D (6 bases). V lost 4 bases and J lost 3, with 20 bases in between. CDR1 SGHRS and CDR2 YFSETQ come from the germline V gene. This CDR3 spans 17 amino acids. CDR3 sequence (DNA): TGCGCCAGCAGCCCGTCCCCAGAGACTAGGGGCAAAAACATTCAGTACTTC. It encodes CASSPSPETRGKNIQYF.

The genes are TRBV14 and TRBJ1-5; 8 bases are shared with TRBD1. The CDR3 length is 17 residues. Unmatched junction bases numbered 8, after V lost 2 bases and J lost 2 bases. Germline V gene sequence: CDR1 SGHDN, CDR2 FVKESK. CDR3 in amino acids: CASSQTPTGEGNQPQHF. For the CDR3, the DNA is TGTGCCAGCAGCCAAACCCCGACAGGGGAGGGCAATCAGCCCCAGCATTTT.

This clone was found once. CDR3 coding DNA: TGTGCCAGCAGGGTCACAGGGGGCGCGGGTGGCTACACCTTC. Its translation is CASRVTGGAGGYTF. The gene calls are TRBV27 and TRBJ1-2; 9 nucleotides line up with TRBD1. Germline CDR1 and CDR2: MNHEY and SMNVEV (reference sequence). The ends lost 6 bases at V and 7 bases at J; junction bases unmatched: 9. The length of the CDR3 is 14 residues.

This clone was counted between two and nine times. This chain uses TRBV30 with TRBJ1-2, with 9 bases fitting TRBD1. The CDR3 extends over 13 amino acids. Germline V gene sequence: CDR1 GTSNPN, CDR2 SVGIG (reference sequence). V shed 4 bases and J 4 bases; nucleotides not matched to a gene: 4. The CDR3 protein is CAWTTGGGYGYTF. The CDR3 DNA is TGTGCCTGGACTACAGGGGGCGGCTATGGCTACACCTTC.

The chain is built from TRBV28 and TRBJ2-1; 12 bases are a match to TRBD2. The junction had 6 bases not matched to a gene; V was cut back by 5 bases and J by 4 bases. The germline CDR1 and CDR2 sequences are MDHEN and SYDVKM. The CDR3 totals 16 residues. For the CDR3, the DNA is TGTGCCAGCAGTACGGGACTAGCGGGCGCTTACAATGAGCAGTTCTTC. Its protein is CASSTGLAGAYNEQFF.

This clone was observed a handful of times. The chain has TRBV7-6 and TRBJ2-6; D is undetermined. The CDR3 length is 15 residues. Per germline, CDR1 SGHVS and CDR2 FNYEAQ. V was shortened by 6 bases and J by 2 bases, with 11 bases between the two germline ends. The CDR3 DNA follows: TGTGCCAGCAGTTTCAACTTGGCTGGGGCCAACGTCCTGACTTTC. Encoded protein: CASSFNLAGANVLTF. Based on the CDR3 plus reference TRBV7-6 and TRBJ2-6, the full variable domain is GAGVSQSPRYKVTKRGQDVALRCDPISGHVSLYWYRQALGQGPEFLTYFNYEAQQDKSGLPNDRFSAERPEGSISTLTIQRTEQRDSAMYRCASSFNLAGANVLTFGAGSRLTVL.

J is TRBJ2-1 and V is TRBV2; D not resolved. Trimming shortened V by 1 base and J by 4 bases, and 8 bases separated the two germline ends. The CDR3 runs to 14 residues. Per the germline V gene, CDR1 is SNHLY and CDR2 is FYNNEI. CDR3 loop: CASSEVRHYNEQFF. CDR3 coding DNA: TGTGCCAGCAGTGAAGTCAGGCATTACAATGAGCAGTTCTTC.

This chain links TRBV6-5 with TRBJ1-6; D is perhaps TRBD1 (6 bases). The CDR3 runs 15 residues. Germline V gene lookup returns CDR1 MNHEY and CDR2 SVGAGI. Trimming stripped 7 bases from V and 1 base from J, with 11 bases between. CDR3 in DNA: TGTGCCAGCATCGGGGACAAGTCCTATAATTCACCCCTCCACTTT. It specifies CASIGDKSYNSPLHF.

The V call is TRBV5-1, the J call TRBJ2-3; 7 nucleotides line up with TRBD2. The CDR3 consists of 14 residues. The junction had 6 bases not matched to a gene; V was cut back by 4 bases and J by 4 bases. From germline, CDR1 is SGHRS and CDR2 YFSETQ. The DNA of the CDR3 is TGCGCCAGCAGCATTGGACTAGACCCAGATACGCAGTATTTT. Amino acid sequence: CASSIGLDPDTQYF.

The CDR3 nucleotides are TGTGCCAGCAGCTTAGGTACAGGGGCTTCGAATGAAAAACTGTTTTTT. Protein product: CASSLGTGASNEKLFF. This chain links TRBV11-2 with TRBJ1-4, with 7 bases identical to TRBD1. The CDR3 totals 16 residues. The germline V gene encodes CDR1 SGHAT and CDR2 FQNNGV. The V gene end was trimmed by 1 base and the J gene end by 5 bases; junction bases not matched to a gene: 7.